Sequencing of this TCR beta chain was carried out in a study of shared clonotypes between healthy human individuals. Findings and limits, study-wide: Among donors, clonotype sharing was expected to be affected by sequencing depth. Shared clonotypes: 4.5% to 5% naive CD4, approximately 3.4% naive CD8, about 2.4% memory CD4, under 0.45% memory CD8.

Unmatched junction bases numbered 11, after V lost 6 bases and J lost 3 bases. The CDR3 has 15 residues. Germline CDR1 MDHEN, CDR2 SYDVKM. Deep-level settings were used for running the assay. Clones were read by immunoSEQ multiplex PCR, and TCRdb kept only the in-frame ones, dropping some. Among around 2,000,000 clones, 85% to 95% were seen once, and the ten largest hold about 1.1%. For this clone: Its antigen is undetermined.

CD45RO negativity and positive selection for CCR7 defined naive CD8 cells, a population that excluded terminally differentiated effector memory CD45RA+ cells. Each sample came from a Caucasian adult donor living in Nashville, Tennessee. The chain uses TRBV28 and TRBJ2-7; 7 nucleotides align to TRBD1. The clonotype comes from a man younger than 35 in good health. The sequencing sample was made of naive CD8+ T cells sorted from blood. The CDR3 nucleotides read TGTGCCAGCAGACTCTCGCCGGGACAGTACTACGAGCAGTACTTC. It encodes CASRLSPGQYYEQYF.